Below, 17 T cell receptor beta chains from the same sample are listed, as sequenced in a study of blood T cell repertoires in COVID-19. The repertoire was sequenced with immunoSEQ multiplex PCR; TCRdb's copy has only in-frame clones and lacks some. Of under 150,000 clones listed, around 82% are singletons. Sequencing was performed on PBMCs or T cells enriched from blood (not recorded which). These receptors came from a man over 45 in a cohort exposed to, infected with or recovered from COVID-19 (not recorded which).

The chain's CDR3 is CASSHPGQGKAGELFF. The DNA for the CDR3 is TGTGCCAGCAGCCACCCCGGACAGGGAAAGGCCGGGGAGCTGTTTTTT. The rearrangement uses TRBV14 and TRBJ2-2; 8 bases map to TRBD1. Germline trimming cut 3 bases from V and 6 bases from J; bases unmatched to any gene: 9. Germline V gene lookup returns CDR1 SGHDN and CDR2 FVKESK. This CDR3 is 16 amino acids long.

This chain connects TRBV2 to TRBJ2-1; TRBD1 agrees at 7 bases. This CDR3 comprises 13 residues. The V gene end was trimmed by 5 bases and the J gene end by 3 bases; junction bases not matched to a gene: 1. The V gene's germline CDR1 is SNHLY and CDR2 FYNNEI. CDR3 protein: CASSRDSYNEQFF. The CDR3 DNA is TGTGCCAGCAGTCGGGACAGCTACAATGAGCAGTTCTTC.

The sample holds one count of this clone. The chain carries TRBV3-1 (or the pseudogene TRBV3-2) and TRBJ2-7; D is perhaps TRBD2 (5 bases). The CDR3 contains 11 residues. Trimming took off 4 bases at V and 7 bases at J, with 8 bases between the two ends. CDR1 LGHDT and CDR2 YNNKEL come from the germline V gene (reference sequence). This CDR3 is CASSLSGEQYF. The DNA of the CDR3 is TGTGCCAGCAGCCTCTCGGGGGAGCAGTACTTC.

The rearrangement uses TRBV24-1 and TRBJ2-3; D call uncertain. The germline V and J ends were trimmed by 6 bases and 10 bases, with 13 bases remaining between them. The CDR3 covers 12 residues. The germline V gene has CDR1 KGHDR and CDR2 SFDVKD. The CDR3: CATSPFGFAQYF. The CDR3 bases are TGTGCCACCAGTCCTTTCGGGTTTGCGCAGTATTTT.

The rearrangement links TRBV5-1 to TRBJ1-6, with 9 bases matching TRBD1. CDR1 and CDR2 (germline): SGHRS, YFSETQ. Trimming at V came to 0 bases and at J to 2 bases, leaving 6 bases not matched to a gene. The CDR3 spans 18 residues. The CDR3 loop reads CASSLAQTGGTYNSPLHF. In DNA form, the CDR3 reads TGCGCCAGCAGCTTGGCACAGACAGGGGGTACCTATAATTCACCCCTCCACTTT.

The chain joins TRBV6-2 or TRBV6-3 to TRBJ1-5, with TRBD1 matching over 7 bases. This CDR3 has 15 amino acids. Unmatched junction bases numbered 6, after V lost 2 bases and J lost 5 bases. Germline-derived CDR1 and CDR2 are MNHEY and SVGEGT. The CDR3 sequence: CASSYARDRYQPQHF. CDR3 in DNA: TGTGCCAGCAGTTACGCTCGGGACAGATATCAGCCCCAGCATTTT.

The chain combines TRBV30 with TRBJ1-6; TRBD1 aligns across 8 bases. The J segment lost 10 bases and the V segment lost 0 bases, leaving 8 bases of the junction unmatched. This CDR3 is 15 amino acids long. Per the germline V gene, CDR1 is GTSNPN and CDR2 is SVGIG (reference sequence). The CDR3 DNA reads TGTGCCTGGAGTGTAGGGGCAGGGGGCGGCTCACCCCTCCACTTT. This sequence encodes CAWSVGAGGGSPLHF.

The chain links TRBV5-4 to TRBJ2-1, with 9 bases identical to TRBD1. The length of the CDR3 is 16 residues. After removal of 4 bases from V and 9 bases from J, the junction contained 14 bases not matched to a gene. The germline V gene has CDR1 SGHNT and CDR2 YYREEE (reference sequence). CDR3 sequence reads: CASSPGTGLAIFEQFF. In DNA form, the CDR3 reads TGTGCCAGCAGCCCCGGGACAGGGCTCGCCATTTTTGAGCAGTTCTTC.

The chain joins TRBV3-1 (or the pseudogene TRBV3-2) to TRBJ2-1, with 7 bases fitting TRBD2. Germline V CDR1 and CDR2: LGHDT, YNNKEL (reference sequence). This CDR3 is 17 amino acids long. V gave up 0 bases and J gave up 2 bases; unmatched junction bases: 7. CDR3 in DNA: TGTGCCAGCAGCCAAGATCCGGGGGGATTGACCTACAATGAGCAGTTCTTC. Protein product: CASSQDPGGLTYNEQFF.

As concerns this clone: Likely a read error: the CDR3 ends without its conserved phenylalanine or tryptophan. It is unclear where the CDR3 begins or ends on the DNA, so no DNA is shown, and the CDR3 is as TCRdb lists it. The V gene is TRBV25-1, the J gene TRBJ2-7; the table's D call of TRBD2 was not tested on the DNA. The CDR3 has 10 residues if both end residues are counted. The germline CDR1 and CDR2 sequences are MGHDK and SYGVNS. CDR3 in amino acids: CASSPPATRP.

The rearrangement joins TRBV5-5 to TRBJ2-1; weak D call: TRBD2 (6 bases). There are 15 residues in the CDR3. Germline loops: CDR1 SGHKS, CDR2 YYEKEE (reference sequence). The V and J ends lost 2 bases and 4 bases respectively, with 13 bases between them. The CDR3 DNA is TGTGCCAGCAGCTTTACCGGGACTCCATACAATGAGCAGTTCTTC. The encoded protein is CASSFTGTPYNEQFF.

The chain couples TRBV3-1 (or the pseudogene TRBV3-2) to TRBJ1-5; D gene ambiguous. With 3 bases removed from V and 8 bases from J, the gap between germline ends came to 11 bases. The CDR3 has 13 residues. Looked up from germline, CDR1 is LGHDT and CDR2 is YNNKEL (reference sequence). For the CDR3, the DNA is TGTGCCAGCAGCCAGACGTTGCAGGAGCCCCAGCATTTT. Amino acid sequence: CASSQTLQEPQHF.

The chain's CDR3 is CASSQDGTPRNTIYF. The CDR3 nucleotides read TGCGCCAGCAGCCAGGACGGGACACCCCGAAACACCATATATTTT. The chain is built from TRBV4-3 and TRBJ1-3; tentatively, D is TRBD1 (6 bases). This CDR3 contains 15 residues. Germline V gives CDR1 LGHNA, CDR2 YSLEER. V was cut by 3 bases and J by 5 bases, with 14 bases left in between.

This chain joins TRBV27 and TRBJ2-2; D possibly corresponds to TRBD1 (6 bases). V gave up 3 bases and J gave up 1 base, with 9 bases separating them. The V gene's germline CDR1 is MNHEY and CDR2 SMNVEV (reference sequence). CDR3 length equals 15 residues. The CDR3 reads CASSFLGQNTGELFF. In nucleotides, the CDR3 is TGTGCCAGCAGTTTCCTGGGACAGAACACCGGGGAGCTGTTTTTT.

The genes are TRBV6-5 and TRBJ1-1; D is perhaps TRBD1 (6 bases). The V gene's germline CDR1 is MNHEY and CDR2 SVGAGI. The V and J ends lost 7 bases and 1 base respectively, with 13 bases between them. The CDR3 contains 14 residues. The CDR3 DNA is TGTGCCAGCACGGACAGCCTTCCGAACACTGAAGCTTTCTTT. Its translation is CASTDSLPNTEAFF.

This chain links TRBV3-1 (or the pseudogene TRBV3-2) with TRBJ1-5; TRBD1 agrees at 10 bases. The CDR3 extends over 17 amino acids. Germline V gene lookup returns CDR1 LGHDT and CDR2 YNNKEL (reference sequence). Trimming cost V 1 base and J 9 bases; bases outside gene matches: 12. The CDR3 is CASSQGGTGVEAGPQHF. CDR3 coding DNA: TGTGCCAGCAGCCAAGGCGGGACAGGGGTTGAGGCAGGGCCCCAGCATTTT.

This chain connects TRBV11-3 to TRBJ2-7; maybe TRBD1 (5 bases). The CDR3 consists of 13 residues. Germline-derived CDR1 and CDR2 are SGHNT and YENEEA. Trimming shortened V by 1 base and J by 2 bases, and 6 bases separated the two germline ends. The CDR3 loop reads CASSLGQTYEQYF. The DNA for the CDR3 is TGTGCCAGCAGCTTAGGACAGACCTACGAGCAGTACTTC.